This T cell receptor beta chain was observed in a study of blood T cells in healthy people across ages. The study, taken as a whole, reports: Comparison with aged donors showed that long-lived donors had more naive CD4+ cells and higher diversity.

A second roughly 6 to 11 cycle PCR used barcoded and J-beta primers. Via MiXCR, TCRdb re-called the 5' RACE reads, giving one row per CDR3 protein. The sample holds approximately 680,000 distinct CDR3 sequences; roughly 32% are singletons and the top ten take approximately 15%. It was 9.5 to 10 milliliters of peripheral blood that were drawn from each donor. At least ten counts were recorded for this clonotype. The antigen remains undetermined. Trimming cost V 4 bases and J 4 bases; bases outside gene matches: 3. The CDR3 loop spans 13 amino acids. Looked up from germline, CDR1 is SEHNR and CDR2 is FQNEAQ (reference sequence).

The chain uses TRBV7-9 and TRBJ1-2; 7 bases fit TRBD1. The TCR originated in a woman of 80 years or more in good health. The sequenced sample consisted of blood. DNA for the CDR3: TGTGCCAGCAGCTCCGGGGACAGCTATGGCTACACCTTC. Amino acid sequence: CASSSGDSYGYTF.